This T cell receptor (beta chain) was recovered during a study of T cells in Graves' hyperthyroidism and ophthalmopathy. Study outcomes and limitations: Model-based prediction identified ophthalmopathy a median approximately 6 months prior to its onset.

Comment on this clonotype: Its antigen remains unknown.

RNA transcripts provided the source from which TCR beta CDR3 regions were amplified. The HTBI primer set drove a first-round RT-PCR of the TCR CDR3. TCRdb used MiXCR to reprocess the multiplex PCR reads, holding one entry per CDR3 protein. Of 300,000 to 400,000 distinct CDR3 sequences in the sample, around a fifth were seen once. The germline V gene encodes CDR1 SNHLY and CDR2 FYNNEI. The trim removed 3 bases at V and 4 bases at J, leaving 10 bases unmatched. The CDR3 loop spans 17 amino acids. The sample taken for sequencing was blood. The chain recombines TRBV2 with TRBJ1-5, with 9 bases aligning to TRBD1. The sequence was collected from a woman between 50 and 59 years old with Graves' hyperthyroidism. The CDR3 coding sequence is TGTGCCAGCAGTGAGGGGGGGTTGGGACAGGGTAATCAGCCCCAGCATTTT. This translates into CASSEGGLGQGNQPQHF.